This T cell receptor (beta chain) originates from a study of blood T cells in healthy people across ages. Across the whole study: Template switching recovered approximately one barcoded beta molecule for every two T cells.

Broader study findings: Older individuals had lower TCR beta diversity per million T cells (the decline was roughly linear).

A sample-barcoded 5' primer and a J-beta primer mix were used in a second PCR of roughly 6 to 11 cycles. CDR3-containing paired-end reads numbered at least 2.5 million in each sample. TCRdb reprocessed the 5' RACE reads with MiXCR, giving one entry per CDR3 protein. The sample includes roughly 800,000 distinct CDR3 sequences, more than 45% seen only once; the top ten take 22%. Germline V gene sequence: CDR1 LGHDT, CDR2 YNNKEL (reference sequence). V lost 2 bases, J lost 0 bases, and 13 bases lay in between. The CDR3 is 17 amino acids. Every donor contributed around 10 milliliters of peripheral blood by blood draw. A word on this clonotype: Its antigen is not identified.

What was sequenced was blood. This chain links TRBV3-1 with TRBJ2-2; D gene uncertain. This receptor was obtained from a young man in good health. The CDR3 bases are TGTGCCAGCAGCCAAACGGAGTGGGGATCGAACACCGGGGAGCTGTTTTTT. Translating it yields CASSQTEWGSNTGELFF.